The 25 T cell receptor beta chains below all came from one sample that was sequenced in a study of early T cells in non-severe SARS-CoV-2 infection. MiXCR was run by TCRdb on the 5' RACE reads, yielding one entry per CDR3 protein. The data contain 40,000 to 55,000 distinct CDR3 sequences, about 9.8% of them singletons. Sequences were obtained from whole blood. These receptors all come from an adult who was a healthcare worker with PCR-confirmed SARS-CoV-2 infection or an uninfected control (not recorded which).

This clonotype was counted a few times. The chain has TRBV6-1 and TRBJ2-3; 9 nucleotides line up with TRBD2. Germline lookup yields CDR1 MNHNS and CDR2 SASEGT. The CDR3 is made up of 14 amino acids. Unmatched junction bases numbered 4, after V lost 9 bases and J lost 0 bases. For the CDR3, the DNA is TGTGCCAGTCTTCTAGCGGGAAGCACAGATACGCAGTATTTT. Translating it yields CASLLAGSTDTQYF.

Here the CDR3 reads CAISEQGTTSSYEQYF. The CDR3 DNA reads as TGTGCCATCAGTGAGCAAGGGACTACGAGCTCCTACGAGCAGTACTTC. This chain uses TRBV10-3 with TRBJ2-7, with 7 bases lining up with TRBD2. The ends lost 2 bases at V and 0 bases at J; junction bases unmatched: 7. CDR3 size: 16 residues. Germline CDR1 ENHRY, CDR2 SYGVKD.

This clonotype was seen a handful of times. This chain uses TRBV6-6 with TRBJ2-3; 9 nucleotides align to TRBD2. V was clipped by 0 bases and J by 5 bases; unmatched bases: 6. This CDR3 comprises 16 residues. Germline V lookup: CDR1 MNHNY, CDR2 SVGAGI (reference sequence). The CDR3 spells CASSYSASGTVDTQYF. The CDR3 DNA reads as TGTGCCAGCAGTTACTCGGCTAGCGGGACGGTAGATACGCAGTATTTT.

The rearrangement uses TRBV6-2 or TRBV6-3 and TRBJ2-3; 10 nucleotides match TRBD2. CDR1 is MNHEY, CDR2 SVGEGT, per germline. Losses at the gene ends were 6 bases for V and 4 bases for J; bases not matched to a gene: 13. This CDR3 comprises 17 residues. CDR3 region: CASSSPRLAGVADTQYF. Here the CDR3 DNA reads TGTGCCAGCAGCTCACCCAGGCTAGCGGGAGTAGCAGATACGCAGTATTTT.

The sample holds many counts of this clonotype. At one of its ends the junction is not consistent with the germline gene, which may arise from a read error. This rearrangement joins TRBV18 to TRBJ2-7; 8 nucleotides align to TRBD1. Per germline, CDR1 KGHSH and CDR2 LQKENI. The CDR3 sequence is 13 residues long. The CDR3 coding sequence is TGTGCCAGCTCGCCACAGGGGGGAAACGAGCAGTACTTC. This sequence encodes CASSPQGGNEQYF.

This clonotype occurred many times. CDR3 amino acids: CASSRQGQGARRAEAFF. The CDR3 DNA reads TGTGCCAGCAGTCGCCAGGGACAGGGGGCGCGGAGGGCTGAAGCTTTCTTT. The chain links TRBV2 to TRBJ1-1, with 12 nucleotides matching TRBD1. The CDR3 is made up of 17 amino acids. Germline CDR1 is SNHLY and CDR2 is FYNNEI. The junction had 13 bases not matched to a gene; V was cut back by 5 bases and J by 6 bases.

This clonotype was observed many times. This chain joins TRBV2 and TRBJ2-1; no definite D call. From germline, CDR1 is SNHLY and CDR2 FYNNEI. This CDR3 spans 15 amino acids. The germline V and J ends were trimmed by 1 base and 6 bases, with 13 bases remaining between them. CDR3 residues: CASSEEGSPGNEQFF. The DNA of the CDR3 is TGTGCCAGCAGTGAAGAAGGATCTCCGGGCAATGAGCAGTTCTTC.

This clonotype was found many times. The chain carries TRBV27 and TRBJ2-3; D is undetermined. V lost 8 bases and J lost 1, with 16 bases in between. Germline CDR1 is MNHEY and CDR2 is SMNVEV (reference sequence). The CDR3 is 15 amino acids. CDR3: CASGRPGRGTDTQYF. CDR3 bases: TGTGCCAGCGGGCGGCCTGGCCGTGGCACAGATACGCAGTATTTT.

The sample holds many counts of this clonotype. The chain has TRBV3-1 and TRBJ2-2, with D possibly TRBD2 on 6 matching bases. Germline-derived CDR1 and CDR2 are LGHDT and YNNKEL (reference sequence). This CDR3 has 18 residues. V was pared by 0 bases and J by 5 bases, with 19 bases between. The CDR3 loop is CASSQDPVRVGTTGELFF. For the CDR3, the DNA is TGTGCCAGCAGCCAAGATCCGGTTCGGGTCGGGACTACCGGGGAGCTGTTTTTT.

There are many counts of this clonotype. The J gene is TRBJ2-5, the V gene TRBV29-1; D is unresolved. Trimming took 5 bases from V and 4 from J, leaving 8 bases between them. This CDR3 contains 11 residues. Germline CDR1 reads SQVTM; CDR2 reads ANQGSEA. CDR3 region: CSVLVVETQYF. The DNA for the CDR3 is TGCAGCGTTCTGGTAGTAGAGACCCAGTACTTC.

A few counts support this clonotype. V is TRBV7-2 and J is TRBJ1-5, with D unclear. The germline gives CDR1 SGHTA, CDR2 FQGNSA. V was shortened by 4 bases and J by 7 bases, with 5 bases between the two germline ends. The CDR3 has 11 amino acids. In DNA, the CDR3 is TGTGCCAGCAGCTGGGCGCAGCCCCAGCATTTT. Encoded protein: CASSWAQPQHF.

This clonotype was counted at least ten times. This chain uses TRBV12-3 or TRBV12-4 with TRBJ2-7; D unclear. This CDR3 is built from 11 residues. The germline V and J ends were trimmed by 5 bases and 4 bases, with 6 bases remaining between them. CDR3 sequence (DNA): TGTGCCAGCAGTCCAGCGTACGAGCAGTACTTC. This codes for CASSPAYEQYF.

This clonotype was observed once. This chain links TRBV2 with TRBJ1-2; tentative D call: TRBD1 (5 bases). This CDR3 contains 13 residues. The V and J ends lost 5 bases and 6 bases respectively, with 13 bases between them. From germline, CDR1 is SNHLY and CDR2 FYNNEI. CDR3 in amino acids: CASSRDLSDGYTF. The CDR3 nucleotides read TGTGCCAGCAGTCGGGACCTCAGTGATGGCTACACCTTC. The whole variable domain, remainder taken from reference TRBV2 and TRBJ1-2, is EPEVTQTPSHQVTQMGQEVILRCVPISNHLYFYWYRQILGQKVEFLVSFYNNEISEKSEIFDDQFSVERPDGSNFTLKIRSTKLEDSAMYFCASSRDLSDGYTFGSGTRLTVV.

This clonotype has only a few counts. The rearrangement joins TRBV3-1 to TRBJ1-3, with D unclear. The CDR3 extends over 15 amino acids. Germline V lookup: CDR1 LGHDT, CDR2 YNNKEL (reference sequence). Trimming cost V 0 bases and J 6 bases, with 12 bases left between them. In DNA, the CDR3 is TGTGCCAGCAGCCAAGATCAATTTCAGCCAAACACCATATATTTT. Encoded protein: CASSQDQFQPNTIYF.

This clonotype was seen ten or more times. The chain carries TRBV4-2 and TRBJ2-5; D uncertain. Deletions cut 1 base from V and 4 bases from J, with 10 bases between. The germline CDR1 and CDR2 sequences are LGHNA and YNFKEQ. The CDR3 consists of 14 residues. CDR3 DNA sequence: TGTGCCAGCAGCCAAGGTCCCACGCCAGAGACCCAGTACTTC. Residues: CASSQGPTPETQYF.

The chain joins TRBV25-1 to TRBJ2-5; 7 bases are shared with TRBD2. The germline V gene has CDR1 MGHDK and CDR2 SYGVNS. The CDR3 has 16 residues. Trimming took 6 bases from V and 2 from J; bases not matched to a gene: 12. The CDR3 loop reads CASRYSGSQEQETQYF. CDR3 DNA sequence: TGTGCCAGCAGATATAGCGGGTCGCAGGAACAAGAGACCCAGTACTTC.

There are a few counts of this clonotype. This chain links TRBV5-1 with TRBJ2-7; a possible D gene is TRBD1 (6 bases). V was pared by 0 bases and J by 3 bases, with 10 bases between. The CDR3 has 14 amino acids. CDR1 is SGHRS, CDR2 YFSETQ, per germline. CDR3 sequence (DNA): TGCGCCAGCAGCTTGGACACAGGGCTCTACGAGCAGTACTTC. Translating it yields CASSLDTGLYEQYF.

This clonotype was observed a few times. This chain uses TRBV5-1 with TRBJ1-1; unclear D gene. From germline, CDR1 is SGHRS and CDR2 YFSETQ. This CDR3 has 14 residues. Between the trimmed V and J ends, which lost 4 bases and 2 bases, there was a span of 12 bases. In nucleotides, the CDR3 is TGCGCCAGCAGCCCACGAGCGGTCAACACTGAAGCTTTCTTT. As protein: CASSPRAVNTEAFF.

In this sample, this clonotype turned up a few times. V is TRBV2 and J is TRBJ2-1; 10 bases are a match to TRBD2. This CDR3 spans 15 amino acids. V shed 6 bases and J 3 bases; nucleotides not matched to a gene: 5. CDR1 and CDR2 from the germline V gene are SNHLY and FYNNEI. CDR3 nucleotides: TGTGCCAGCAGACTAATAGCGGGAGGCTACAATGAGCAGTTCTTC. This encodes CASRLIAGGYNEQFF.

The chain combines TRBV6-5 with TRBJ2-3; no clear D. Deletions cut 8 bases from V and 1 base from J, with 10 bases between. The CDR3 is 13 residues long. Germline-derived CDR1 and CDR2 are MNHEY and SVGAGI. CDR3 protein: CASRLGGTDTQYF. For the CDR3, the DNA is TGTGCCAGCCGCCTGGGTGGCACAGATACGCAGTATTTT.

This clonotype was counted a few times. The V call is TRBV6-6, the J call TRBJ2-4; a possible D gene is TRBD1 (5 bases). The CDR3 spans 14 residues. Germline CDR1 and CDR2: MNHNY and SVGAGI (reference sequence). V was trimmed by 3 bases and J by 8 bases, leaving 14 bases between them. CDR3 DNA sequence: TGTGCCAGCAGTTATCCGTCAGGGCAGGACATTCAGTACTTC. This sequence encodes CASSYPSGQDIQYF.

The CDR3 here is CASSLGVRSNQPQHF. DNA for the CDR3: TGTGCCAGCAGTTTAGGGGTGCGTAGCAATCAGCCCCAGCATTTT. The chain has TRBV12-3 or TRBV12-4 and TRBJ1-5; D remains ambiguous. The CDR3 sequence is 15 residues long. Between the trimmed V and J ends, which lost 1 base and 0 bases, there was a span of 7 bases.

In this sample, this clonotype turned up many times. V is TRBV27 and J is TRBJ2-7; the D gene is possibly TRBD1 (6 bases). This CDR3 region has 16 residues. V gave up 4 bases and J gave up 9 bases, with 25 bases separating them. The germline V gene encodes CDR1 MNHEY and CDR2 SMNVEV (reference sequence). The CDR3 region is CASSSLSTGKGSAQYF. The CDR3 nucleotides read TGTGCCAGCAGTTCCCTCAGTACAGGGAAAGGCTCGGCGCAGTACTTC.

This clonotype appeared a few times. CDR3 amino acids: CASSLGNSYEQYF. The CDR3 nucleotides are TGTGCCAGCAGCCTGGGGAACTCCTACGAGCAGTACTTC. The chain links TRBV27 to TRBJ2-7; no clear D gene. The V gene lost 6 bases and the J gene lost 0 bases, with 9 bases spanning the gap. This CDR3 is 13 amino acids long. CDR1 is MNHEY, CDR2 SMNVEV, per germline (reference sequence).

This clonotype was detected ten times or more. The chain employs TRBV20-1 and TRBJ2-5; 10 bases align to TRBD2. There are 19 residues in the CDR3. Germline V lookup: CDR1 DFQATT, CDR2 SNEGSKA (reference sequence). J gave up 5 bases and V 0 bases, and 18 bases lay outside the gene matches. For the CDR3, the DNA is TGCAGTGCTAGAGATTCGTTCCTGGCTAGCGGGAGAAGGTGGGAGACCCAGTACTTC. Its protein is CSARDSFLASGRRWETQYF.